This record concerns one TCR beta chain sequence. Its antigen is unknown. No qualities accompany the bases; no much larger clone lies one base away. The source of the sample is a study of cytotoxic CD8 clonotypes in ibrutinib-treated CLL listed by TCRdb under 2021. Regarding the study in general: The cohort was composed of under 12 relapsed/refractory and approximately 14 treatment-naive patients; IGHV unmutated status was identified in 17 patients. Samples at response were collected after a median of 12 months of treatment, with a range of about 6 to 36 months. An average of around 260,000 productive templates and 80,000 to 95,000 productive rearrangements was obtained per sample. Longitudinal samples were available for about 30% of the roughly 86 trial participants. All remission and progressive disease samples were collected while patients were still receiving ibrutinib. Cryopreserved peripheral blood mononuclear cells were collected before treatment, at response, and at either disease progression or sustained remission. Partial responses were observed in 24 patients and complete responses in 2; after a median follow-up of roughly 72 months, remission was maintained in 15 or so patients and progression was observed in approximately twelve.

Each clonotype received, on average, around 10x coverage in deep resolution sequencing performed on a MiSeq, where the target depth lay between 1 in 1 million and 1 in 200,000 T cells. The immunoSEQ hsTCRB Kit was used to generate the TCR beta libraries. In the paper's pipeline: The data were analyzed with ImmunoSEQ Analyzer and ImmunoSEQ Data Assistant, and V, D and J gene assignments followed IMGT definitions. Clonality was computed as one minus normalized Shannon entropy of productive rearrangement frequencies, ranging from 0 to 1. Public clonotype analysis was restricted to overrepresented clonotypes comprising at least 0.05% of each patient's repertoire. Roughly 13 repertoires from age-matched healthy donors, obtained from immuneACCESS, served as clonality controls. This immuneACCESS table, as held by TCRdb, lists in-frame sequences with V and J called but not all clones. Of the missing ones, under half trace to an unresolved V gene in checked studies; the others have no known cause. The V and J calls and clone size are taken from that table; D and trimming were inferred from the DNA. The sample table contains approximately 320,000 clones; only one count was recorded for roughly 67% of them. The ten largest clones capture under 8% of the sample.

The paper as a whole reports these results and caveats: Baseline clonality exceeded that of age-matched healthy donors and correlated strongly with circulating CD8+ T-cell counts. Sampling times were not matched between patients in sustained remission and patients whose disease was progressing, and lymph node repertoires were not examined. Public clonotypes were rare and either shrank or stayed stable during treatment, and the rise in clonality at ibrutinib response reflected expansion of private clonotypes. An increase in clonality was observed at ibrutinib response, with clonality remaining stable during sustained remission and falling back toward baseline at progression.

The CDR3 has 14 amino acids, counting the end cysteine and phenylalanine. Only the CDR3 portion is preserved as DNA: 42 bases, with reading frame beginning at the first base. V was cut back by 8 bases and J by 4 bases, leaving a gap of 14 bases between them. Taken from the germline V gene (reference sequence), the CDR1 and CDR2 loops are MNHEY and SMNVEV. Roughly 2 micrograms of genomic DNA were extracted from cryopreserved PBMCs for TCR beta library preparation. High-throughput TCR beta sequencing was performed on longitudinal blood samples from CLL patients receiving ibrutinib monotherapy. The patients took part in an open-label, single-center phase 2 trial of ibrutinib monotherapy.

Here the sequenced sample was PBMCs, taken after 36 months of ibrutinib treatment. In this chain, TRBV27 is recombined with TRBJ1-4, and the D gene may be TRBD1, 5 bases matching. This TCR came from a human donor with chronic lymphocytic leukemia. The DNA is TGTGCCAGCGGCCGGGGCGGGCTTAATGAAAAACTGTTTTTT. The resulting protein is CASGRGGLNEKLFF.